This TCR beta chain appears in the sequencing data of a study of molecular identifiers for immune sequencing clone quantification. TCRdb redid the calling of the PCR reads with MiXCR, one entry per CDR3 protein. The sample contains tens of thousands of distinct CDR3 sequences, 19% of which appear only once. Study-wide findings and caveats: The study reportedly detected spiked Jurkat TCR RNA from one cell among about 1.1 million naive cells.

On this clonotype: No antigen is known for it.

V lost 1 base, J lost 3 bases, and 7 bases lay in between. The V gene's germline CDR1 is LNHDA and CDR2 SQIVND (reference sequence). This CDR3 contains 15 residues. This receptor was identified in a human donor in good health. Some libraries in this study had Jurkat cell RNA spiked in. The V call is TRBV19, the J call TRBJ2-6; D uncertain. Sequencing input: naive CD8+ T cells from blood, with Jurkat cell RNA spiked in. The subset was: FACS-sorted CD8+CD4-CCR7+CD45RA+ naive T cells. The CDR3 here is CASSIVGNGANVLTF. The CDR3 nucleotides are TGTGCCAGTAGTATAGTGGGGAATGGGGCCAACGTCCTGACTTTC. The full variable domain, rest sourced from reference TRBV19 and TRBJ2-6, is DGGITQSPKYLFRKEGQNVTLSCEQNLNHDAMYWYRQDPGQGLRLIYYSQIVNDFQKGDIAEGYSVSREKKESFPLTVTSAQKNPTAFYLCASSIVGNGANVLTFGAGSRLTVL.